This T cell receptor (beta chain) was captured by sequencing in a study of blood T cell repertoires in COVID-19. About the research overall: Acute-phase and convalescent COVID-19 samples originated in the United States, Italy and Spain. Nucleic acid was either cDNA or gDNA, and it came from T cells, B-cell-depleted T cells, or PBMCs.

Authors' data handling: From reference gene primer amplification, estimates of nucleated cell counts were derived. Here immunoSEQ multiplex PCR was the method, and the copy in TCRdb shows in-frame clones only, minus some. V, J and clone size are those of that table, while D and trimming were read from the DNA. The sample yields 94,000 or so clones, around 84% seen once. Unmatched junction bases numbered 9, after V lost 4 bases and J lost 10 bases. There are 16 residues in the CDR3. The V gene's germline CDR1 is SGHAT and CDR2 FQNNGV. The source material was peripheral blood. The chain recombines TRBV11-2 with TRBJ2-3; 15 bases match TRBD2. The clonotype was recovered from a man aged 55 to 70 with acute or convalescent COVID-19. The CDR3: CASSSIPGLAGGAQYF. CDR3 bases: TGTGCCAGCAGCTCCATCCCGGGACTAGCGGGGGGAGCGCAGTATTTT.